Each of the 9 T cell receptor beta chains below was sequenced from the same sample in a study of Ad26.COV2.S vaccination and SARS-CoV-2 variants. Sequencing used immunoSEQ multiplex PCR; TCRdb keeps in-frame clones, though not all of them. The top ten hold 25% to 35% of the sample, which has around 7,000 clones, roughly 84% seen once. The sequencing here drew on peripheral blood, taken after recovery from COVID-19. The receptors were gathered from a human donor who had recovered from COVID-19.

The genes are TRBV3-1 (or the pseudogene TRBV3-2) and TRBJ1-6; D is possibly TRBD1 (6 bases). This CDR3 contains 16 residues. In germline, CDR1 is LGHDT, CDR2 YNNKEL (reference sequence). The V and J ends lost 2 bases and 6 bases respectively, with 14 bases between them. As DNA, the CDR3 is TGTGCCAGCAGCCAATCGCAGGGGCTGACTAATTCACCCCTCCACTTT. It specifies CASSQSQGLTNSPLHF.

This sequence joins TRBV18 and TRBJ2-1, with D hard to call. V was shortened by 2 bases and J by 8 bases, with 7 bases between the two germline ends. This CDR3 is built from 12 residues. Germline values: CDR1 KGHSH, CDR2 LQKENI. CDR3 in amino acids: CASSPYTDEQFF. CDR3 DNA sequence: TGTGCCAGCTCACCATACACCGATGAGCAGTTCTTC.

The gene calls are TRBV4-1 and TRBJ1-1, with TRBD1 identical over 9 bases. This CDR3 spans 17 amino acids. Germline CDR1 reads MGHRA; CDR2 reads YSYEKL. J was trimmed by 0 bases and V by 1 base; bases with no gene match: 6. CDR3 residues: CASSQGQGDLMNTEAFF. The CDR3 nucleotides read TGCGCCAGCAGCCAAGGACAGGGGGACCTCATGAACACTGAAGCTTTCTTT.

The V call is TRBV28, the J call TRBJ2-2, with 9 bases that match TRBD1. Germline assignment: CDR1 MDHEN and CDR2 SYDVKM. The CDR3 runs to 16 residues. V trimming: 5 bases; J trimming: 5 bases; junction bases outside the gene matches: 9. This CDR3 is CASSTIGTGKTGELFF. The CDR3 DNA sequence: TGTGCCAGCAGTACCATCGGGACAGGGAAGACCGGGGAGCTGTTTTTT.

The rearrangement uses TRBV13 and TRBJ2-5; D may be TRBD2 (6 bases). Germline V CDR1 and CDR2: PRHDT, FYEKMQ (reference sequence). V was cut by 2 bases and J by 10 bases, with 17 bases left in between. CDR3 length: 14 amino acids. CDR3 residues: CASSLKPDGGNQYF. The CDR3, as DNA: TGTGCCAGCAGCTTAAAACCGGACGGCGGGAACCAGTACTTC.

This clone was seen just once. The chain uses TRBV18 and TRBJ1-4; tentatively, D is TRBD1 (6 bases). V lost 3 bases and J lost 8, with 16 bases in between. This CDR3 spans 15 amino acids. Per the germline V gene, CDR1 is KGHSH and CDR2 is LQKENI. CDR3 sequence: CASSPDSRRPEKLFF. The CDR3 DNA sequence: TGTGCCAGCTCACCGGACAGCCGCCGACCGGAAAAACTGTTTTTT.

The rearrangement joins TRBV29-1 to TRBJ2-3; D possibly corresponds to TRBD1 (6 bases). Trimming pared 4 bases from V and 0 bases from J, leaving 20 bases between. Per germline, CDR1 SQVTM and CDR2 ANQGSEA. This CDR3 has 17 residues. CDR3 nucleotide sequence: TGCAGCGTTGCCCCCTGGGCGACAGGTTCTAGCACAGATACGCAGTATTTT. It specifies CSVAPWATGSSTDTQYF.

The count of this clone is one. This chain connects TRBV19 to TRBJ2-1; TRBD2 matches at 8 bases. J lost 2 bases, V lost 6 bases, and 6 bases had no gene match. This CDR3 is built from 15 residues. CDR1 and CDR2 from the germline V gene are LNHDA and SQIVND (reference sequence). In DNA form, the CDR3 reads TGTGCCAGTAGGCCGCTAGCGGGTCCCTACAATGAGCAGTTCTTC. It codes for CASRPLAGPYNEQFF.

This clone was seen a handful of times. The chain couples TRBV3-1 (or the pseudogene TRBV3-2) to TRBJ2-6, with D perhaps matching TRBD2 (5 bases). The CDR3 sequence is 17 residues long. The V end lost 1 base, the J end lost 0 bases, and 10 bases lay between the germline ends. Germline V gene sequence: CDR1 LGHDT, CDR2 YNNKEL (reference sequence). The CDR3 region has the DNA TGTGCCAGCAGCCAAGGGACGGGAAGCTCTGGGGCCAACGTCCTGACTTTC. It codes for CASSQGTGSSGANVLTF.